This TCR beta chain was captured in a study of memory CD4+ T cells and cytomegalovirus serostatus. This CDR3 has 12 amino acids. Germline CDR1 is SEHNR and CDR2 is FQNEAQ (reference sequence). V was trimmed by 1 base and J by 11 bases, leaving 9 bases between them. In the source study's methods: After removing out-of-frame reads, 2,204,828 distinct TCRbeta sequences remained. Sequenced by immunoSEQ multiplex PCR; TCRdb stores in-frame clones only, minus some. The V and J calls and the clone size are those of that table, but D and trimming were determined from the DNA. The table lists 45,000 to 50,000 clones, roughly 78% of them singletons. The sort gate was single viable CD3+CD4+CD8-CD45RO+ cells for memory CD4+ T cells. The table lists this clone with a few counts.

This TCR came from an adult in good health and CMV-seronegative. V usage is TRBV7-9 and J usage is TRBJ2-1; D unclear. The sample taken for sequencing was memory CD4+ T cells from blood. The CDR3, as DNA: TGTGCCAGCAGCTTAGAAACCCCCCAGCAGTTCTTC. The encoded protein is CASSLETPQQFF. Full variable domain (outside the CDR3, taken from reference TRBV7-9 and TRBJ2-1): DTGVSQNPRHKITKRGQNVTFRCDPISEHNRLYWYRQTLGQGPEFLTYFQNEAQLEKSRLLSDRFSAERPKGSFSTLEIQRTEQGDSAMYLCASSLETPQQFFGPGTRLTVL.